This T cell receptor beta chain came from a study of T cell repertoires in cytomegalovirus infection. TCRdb recomputed calls from the reads with MiXCR, one row per CDR3 protein. This table has around 99,000 distinct CDR3 sequences, 29% appearing once. Trimming shortened V by 4 bases and J by 6 bases, and 9 bases separated the two germline ends. CDR3 length equals 12 residues. This clonotype was counted at least ten times. The antigen is undetermined. The sequence was collected from a human donor in good health (CMV status not recorded). Some clones in this sample may be carry-over from other donors' samples. The gene calls are TRBV12-3 or TRBV12-4 and TRBJ1-2; no clear D gene. Sample: CD8+ T cells from cultured PBMCs, taken from culture after CMV antigen stimulation. The CDR3 reads CASSYTEDGYTF. As DNA, the CDR3 is TGTGCCAGCAGTTATACGGAGGATGGCTACACCTTC.